What follows is one TCR beta chain and its context. These data originate in a study of T-cell reconstitution after alpha-beta-depleted transplantation in children. The authors prepared the TCRbeta library with unique molecular identifiers. TCRdb fed the PCR reads into MiXCR, producing one record per CDR3 protein. The sample contains about 130,000 distinct CDR3 sequences, around a tenth of which appear only once. Germline lookup yields CDR1 SGHDT and CDR2 YYEEEE. V dropped 4 bases and J dropped 8; count of bases not matched to a gene: 5. The CDR3 runs to 14 residues. The source of this sequence is a girl under three years old who had a stem cell transplant for combined immunodeficiency, so the T cells may come from the graft donor. The sample in question was PBMCs, mostly from graft donor cells, obtained 180 days after TCRalphabeta/CD19-depleted stem cell transplant. The rearrangement joins TRBV5-6 to TRBJ1-6; 8 bases match TRBD1. CDR3: CASSLRDRHSPLHF. CDR3 DNA: TGTGCCAGCAGCCTCCGGGACAGGCATTCACCCCTCCACTTT.